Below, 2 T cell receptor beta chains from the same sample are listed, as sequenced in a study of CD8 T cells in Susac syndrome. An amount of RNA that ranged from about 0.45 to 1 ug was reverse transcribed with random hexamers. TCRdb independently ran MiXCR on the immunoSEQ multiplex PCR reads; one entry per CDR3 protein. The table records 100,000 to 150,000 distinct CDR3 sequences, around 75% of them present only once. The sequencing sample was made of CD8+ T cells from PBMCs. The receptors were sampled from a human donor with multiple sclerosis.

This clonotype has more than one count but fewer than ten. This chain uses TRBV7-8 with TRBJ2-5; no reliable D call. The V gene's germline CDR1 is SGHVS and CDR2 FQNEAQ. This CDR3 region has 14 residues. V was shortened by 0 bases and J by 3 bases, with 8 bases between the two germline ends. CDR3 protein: CASSLALGEETQYF. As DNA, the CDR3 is TGTGCCAGCAGCTTAGCGCTTGGTGAAGAGACCCAGTACTTC.

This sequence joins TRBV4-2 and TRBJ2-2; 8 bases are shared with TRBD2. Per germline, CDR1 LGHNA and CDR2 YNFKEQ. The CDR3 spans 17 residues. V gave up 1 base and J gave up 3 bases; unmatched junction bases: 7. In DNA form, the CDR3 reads TGTGCCAGCAGCCAAGGGGATGAGCGGGAGTACACCGGGGAGCTGTTTTTT. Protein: CASSQGDEREYTGELFF.